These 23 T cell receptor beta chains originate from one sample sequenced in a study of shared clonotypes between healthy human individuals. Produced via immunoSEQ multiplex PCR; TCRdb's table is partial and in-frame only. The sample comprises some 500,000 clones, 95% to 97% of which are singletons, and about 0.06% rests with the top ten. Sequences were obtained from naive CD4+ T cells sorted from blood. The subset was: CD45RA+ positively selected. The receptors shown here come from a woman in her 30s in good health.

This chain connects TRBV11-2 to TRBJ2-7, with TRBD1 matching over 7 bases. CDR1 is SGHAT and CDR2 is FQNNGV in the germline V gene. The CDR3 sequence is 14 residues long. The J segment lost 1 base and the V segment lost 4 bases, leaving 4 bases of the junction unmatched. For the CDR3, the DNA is TGTGCCAGCAGCTGGGGACAGATGTCCTACGAGCAGTACTTC. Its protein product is CASSWGQMSYEQYF. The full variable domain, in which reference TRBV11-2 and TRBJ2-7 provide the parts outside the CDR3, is EAGVAQSPRYKIIEKRQSVAFWCNPISGHATLYWYQQILGQGPKLLIQFQNNGVVDDSQLPKDRFSAERLKGVDSTLKIQPAKLEDSAVYLCASSWGQMSYEQYFGPGTRLTVT.

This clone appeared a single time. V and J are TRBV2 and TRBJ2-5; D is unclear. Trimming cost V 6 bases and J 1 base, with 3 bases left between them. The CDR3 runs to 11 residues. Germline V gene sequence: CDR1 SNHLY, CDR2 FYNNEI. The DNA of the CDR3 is TGTGCCAGCAGCCGCCAAGAGACCCAGTACTTC. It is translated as CASSRQETQYF.

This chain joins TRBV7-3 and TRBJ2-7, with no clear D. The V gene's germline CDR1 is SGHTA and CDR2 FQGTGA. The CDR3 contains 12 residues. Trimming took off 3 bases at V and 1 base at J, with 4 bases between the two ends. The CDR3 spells CASSFSSYEQYF. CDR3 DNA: TGTGCCAGCAGCTTTAGTTCCTACGAGCAGTACTTC.

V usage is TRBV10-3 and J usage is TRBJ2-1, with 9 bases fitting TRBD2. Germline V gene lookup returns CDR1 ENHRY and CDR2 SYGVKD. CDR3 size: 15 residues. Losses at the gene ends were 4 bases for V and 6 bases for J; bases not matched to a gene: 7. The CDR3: CAISVAGANRNEQFF. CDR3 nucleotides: TGTGCCATCAGTGTAGCGGGAGCCAACCGCAATGAGCAGTTCTTC.

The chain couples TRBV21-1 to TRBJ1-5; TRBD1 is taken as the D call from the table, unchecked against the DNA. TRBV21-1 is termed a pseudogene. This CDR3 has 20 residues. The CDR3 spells CASSGGWGNGQGHSNQPQHF. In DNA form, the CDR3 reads TGTGCCAGCAGTGGCGGTTGGGGGAACGGACAGGGACATAGCAATCAGCCCCAGCATTTT.

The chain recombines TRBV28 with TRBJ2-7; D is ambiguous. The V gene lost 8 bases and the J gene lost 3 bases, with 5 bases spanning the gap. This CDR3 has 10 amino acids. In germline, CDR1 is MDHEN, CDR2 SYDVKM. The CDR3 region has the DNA TGTGCCAGCGGAAACTACGAGCAGTACTTC. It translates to CASGNYEQYF.

Here the CDR3 reads CASSRRGSGLDIQYF. Here the CDR3 DNA reads TGTGCCAGCAGCCGACGGGGGAGCGGATTGGACATTCAGTACTTC. The V and J genes are TRBV13 and TRBJ2-4; TRBD2 is a possible D gene (6 bases). Germline V gene lookup returns CDR1 PRHDT and CDR2 FYEKMQ (reference sequence). The V end lost 5 bases, the J end lost 8 bases, and 19 bases lay between the germline ends. The CDR3 covers 15 residues.

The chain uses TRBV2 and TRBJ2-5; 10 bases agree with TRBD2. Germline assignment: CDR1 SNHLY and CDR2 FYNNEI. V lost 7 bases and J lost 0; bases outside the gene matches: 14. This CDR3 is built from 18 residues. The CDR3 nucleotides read TGTGCCAGCATGACCGGGACTAGCGTGACGACGTACCAAGAGACCCAGTACTTC. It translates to CASMTGTSVTTYQETQYF.

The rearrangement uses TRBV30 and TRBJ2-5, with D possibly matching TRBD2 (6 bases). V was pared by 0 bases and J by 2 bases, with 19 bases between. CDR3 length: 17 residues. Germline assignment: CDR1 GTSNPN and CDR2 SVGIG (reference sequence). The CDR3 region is CAWSVLLTSSRQETQYF. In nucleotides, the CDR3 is TGTGCCTGGAGTGTCCTCCTAACTAGCAGCAGACAAGAGACCCAGTACTTC.

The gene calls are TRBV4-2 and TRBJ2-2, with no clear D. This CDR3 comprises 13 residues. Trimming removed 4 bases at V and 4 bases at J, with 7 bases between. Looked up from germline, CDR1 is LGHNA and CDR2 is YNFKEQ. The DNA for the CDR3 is TGTGCCAGCAGCCTGGTTAGCACCGGGGAGCTGTTTTTT. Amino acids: CASSLVSTGELFF.

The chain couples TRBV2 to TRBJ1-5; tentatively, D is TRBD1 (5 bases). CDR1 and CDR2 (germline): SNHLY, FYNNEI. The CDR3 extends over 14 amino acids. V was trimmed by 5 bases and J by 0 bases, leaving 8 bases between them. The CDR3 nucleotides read TGTGCCAGCAGTTGGGGGAATAGCAATCAGCCCCAGCATTTT. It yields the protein CASSWGNSNQPQHF.

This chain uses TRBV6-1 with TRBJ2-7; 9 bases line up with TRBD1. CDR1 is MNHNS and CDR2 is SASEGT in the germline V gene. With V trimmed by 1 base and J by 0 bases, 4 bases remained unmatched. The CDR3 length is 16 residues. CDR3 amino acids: CASSEVWDRVSYEQYF. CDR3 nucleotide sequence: TGTGCCAGCAGTGAAGTGTGGGACAGGGTCTCCTACGAGCAGTACTTC.

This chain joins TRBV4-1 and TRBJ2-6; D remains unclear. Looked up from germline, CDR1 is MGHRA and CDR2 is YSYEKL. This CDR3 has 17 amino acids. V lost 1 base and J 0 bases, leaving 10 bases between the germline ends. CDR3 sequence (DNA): TGCGCCAGCAGCCAAGTCTTGCTGCGCTCTGGGGCCAACGTCCTGACTTTC. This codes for CASSQVLLRSGANVLTF.

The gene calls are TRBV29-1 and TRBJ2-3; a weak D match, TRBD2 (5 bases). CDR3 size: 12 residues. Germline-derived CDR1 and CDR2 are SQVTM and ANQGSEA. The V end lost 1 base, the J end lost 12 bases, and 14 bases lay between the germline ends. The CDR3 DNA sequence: TGCAGCGTTGAAGGAAATAGACGGGGTCAGTATTTT. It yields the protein CSVEGNRRGQYF.

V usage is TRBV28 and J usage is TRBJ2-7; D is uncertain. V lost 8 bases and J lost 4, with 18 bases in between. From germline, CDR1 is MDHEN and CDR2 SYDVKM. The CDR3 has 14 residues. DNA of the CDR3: TGTGCCAGCGCCCCCTCTGCTAGTATATACGAGCAGTACTTC. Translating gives CASAPSASIYEQYF.

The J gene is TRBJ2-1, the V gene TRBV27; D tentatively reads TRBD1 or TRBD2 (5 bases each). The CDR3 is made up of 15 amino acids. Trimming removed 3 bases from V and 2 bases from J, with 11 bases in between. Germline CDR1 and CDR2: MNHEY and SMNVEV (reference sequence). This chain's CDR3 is CASSFGAKTYNEQFF. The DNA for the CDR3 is TGTGCCAGCAGTTTCGGGGCGAAAACCTACAATGAGCAGTTCTTC.

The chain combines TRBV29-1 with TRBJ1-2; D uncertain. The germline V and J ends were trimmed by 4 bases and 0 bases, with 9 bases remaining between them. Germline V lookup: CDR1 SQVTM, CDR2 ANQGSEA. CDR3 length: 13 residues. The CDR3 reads CSVGGAANYGYTF. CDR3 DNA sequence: TGCAGCGTTGGAGGTGCGGCTAACTATGGCTACACCTTC.

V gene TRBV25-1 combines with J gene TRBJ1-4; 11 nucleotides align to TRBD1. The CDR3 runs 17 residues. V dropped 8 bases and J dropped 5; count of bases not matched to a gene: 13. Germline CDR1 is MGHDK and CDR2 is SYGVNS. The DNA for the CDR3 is TGTGCCAGCCTAGCCTGGACAGGGGGCGAGGAGAATGAAAAACTGTTTTTT. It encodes CASLAWTGGEENEKLFF. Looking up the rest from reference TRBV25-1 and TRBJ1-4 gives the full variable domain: EADIYQTPRYLVIGTGKKITLECSQTMGHDKMYWYQQDPGMELHLIHYSYGVNSTEKGDLSSESTVSRIRTEHFPLTLESARPSHTSQYLCASLAWTGGEENEKLFFGSGTQLSVL.

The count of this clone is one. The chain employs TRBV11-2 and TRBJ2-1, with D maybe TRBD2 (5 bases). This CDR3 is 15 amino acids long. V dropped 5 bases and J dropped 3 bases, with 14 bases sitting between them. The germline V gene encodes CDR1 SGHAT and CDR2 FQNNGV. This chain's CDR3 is CASSQWTGIYNEQFF. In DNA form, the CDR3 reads TGTGCCAGCAGCCAATGGACTGGGATCTACAATGAGCAGTTCTTC.

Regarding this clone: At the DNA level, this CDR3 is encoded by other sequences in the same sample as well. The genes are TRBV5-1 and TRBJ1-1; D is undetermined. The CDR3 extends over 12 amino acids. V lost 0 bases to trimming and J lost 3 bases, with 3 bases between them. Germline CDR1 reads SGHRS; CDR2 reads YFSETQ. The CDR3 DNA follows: TGCGCCAGCAGCTTGGCTGACACTGAAGCTTTCTTT. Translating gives CASSLADTEAFF.

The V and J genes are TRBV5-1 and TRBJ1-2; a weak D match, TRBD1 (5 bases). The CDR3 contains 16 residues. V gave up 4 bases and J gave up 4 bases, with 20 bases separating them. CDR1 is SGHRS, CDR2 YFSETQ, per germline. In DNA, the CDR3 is TGCGCCAGCAGCCCGATCTTGGGGGAGGAGGGCTATGGCTACACCTTC. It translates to CASSPILGEEGYGYTF.

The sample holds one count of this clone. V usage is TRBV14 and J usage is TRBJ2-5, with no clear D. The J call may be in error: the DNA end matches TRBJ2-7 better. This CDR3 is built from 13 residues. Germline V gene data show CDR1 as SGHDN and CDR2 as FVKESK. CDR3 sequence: CASSQYSAYEQYF. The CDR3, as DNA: TGTGCCAGCAGCCAATATTCAGCCTACGAGCAGTACTTC.

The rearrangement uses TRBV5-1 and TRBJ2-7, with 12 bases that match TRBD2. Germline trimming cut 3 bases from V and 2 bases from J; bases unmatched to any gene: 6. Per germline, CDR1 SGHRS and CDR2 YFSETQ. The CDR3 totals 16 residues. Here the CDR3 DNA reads TGCGCCAGCAGCTATCAGGGACTAGCGGGTGCCTACGAGCAGTACTTC. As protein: CASSYQGLAGAYEQYF.